This TCR beta chain was observed in a study of T-cell reconstitution after alpha-beta-depleted transplantation in children. Study outcomes and limitations: As was reported, about two months after transplant, alpha-beta T cells came from several hundred expanded graft clones. TCRbeta diversity was high at day 60 in some patients (a result of surviving recipient T cells and thymic progenitors). At the one-year point after transplant, T-cell counts and TCRbeta diversity were found to come mostly from T cells that had been newly produced.

About this clonotype itself: Its cognate antigen is unknown.

The CDR3 spans 15 residues. J was trimmed by 2 bases and V by 1 base; bases with no gene match: 5. Germline V gene lookup returns CDR1 MGHDK and CDR2 SYGVNS. Preparation of the TCRbeta library was carried out with unique molecular identifiers. TCRdb called the PCR reads again in MiXCR, with one record for every CDR3 protein. The data hold about 980,000 distinct CDR3 sequences, with about 26% observed a single time. V gene TRBV25-1 combines with J gene TRBJ2-7, with 7 bases identical to TRBD2. Source: PBMCs, mostly from graft donor cells, taken 360 days after TCRalphabeta/CD19-depleted stem cell transplant. This clonotype was obtained from a boy under two years old who had a stem cell transplant for SCID, so the T cells may come from the graft donor. The CDR3: CASSESGGRAYEQYF. The DNA for the CDR3 is TGTGCCAGCAGTGAATCTGGAGGGAGGGCCTACGAGCAGTACTTC.